This T cell receptor (beta chain) was obtained from a study of breast tumors, draining lymph nodes, adjacent tissues. Findings and limits, study-wide: Tumor T cell lymph node origin was a supported hypothesis, not proven.

This clonotype came up many times. Its antigen is currently unknown. TCRdb redid the calling of the multiplex PCR reads with MiXCR, one entry per CDR3 protein. Found here are about 35,000 distinct CDR3 sequences, just over 35% of them singletons; the top ten hold about a tenth. Material for sequencing was breast tumor tissue. This receptor was identified in a female donor with breast cancer. Some clones in this sample may be carry-over from other donors' samples.

CDR3 region: CASSQETGANSPLHF. CDR3 bases: TGTGCCAGCAGCCAAGAGACAGGGGCTAATTCACCCCTCCACTTT. V and J are TRBV7-9 and TRBJ1-6, with 8 positions matching TRBD1. Trimming removed 5 bases from V and 6 bases from J; junction bases left unmatched: 6. CDR3 size: 15 residues. Germline V gene sequence: CDR1 SEHNR, CDR2 FQNEAQ (reference sequence).